These 2 T cell receptor beta chains were sequenced from one sample in a study of Ad26.COV2.S vaccination and SARS-CoV-2 variants. As to treatment: around 19 received Ad26.COV2.S at low or high dose, single or two shots; about 5 received placebo; per-sample allocation not given. Material that was analyzed had been drawn on day 63 after the first vaccine or placebo injection. Some clones are missing from TCRdb's copy, which holds only in-frame ones; the method was immunoSEQ multiplex PCR. The table records hundreds of thousands of clones, about 88% of them present only once. This specimen consisted of peripheral blood, obtained in a trial of Ad26.COV2.S vaccine versus placebo. These receptors came from a person between 18 and 60 years old who received the Ad26.COV2.S COVID-19 vaccine or a placebo.

The V and J genes are TRBV10-3 and TRBJ2-7; 9 positions match TRBD2. CDR1 and CDR2 (germline): ENHRY, SYGVKD. Unmatched junction bases numbered 5, after V lost 4 bases and J lost 1 base. The CDR3 runs to 15 residues. This CDR3 reads CAISVRREGSYEQYF. CDR3 nucleotide sequence: TGTGCCATCAGTGTTAGGCGGGAGGGTTCCTACGAGCAGTACTTC.

The chain is built from TRBV28 and TRBJ2-3; D is perhaps TRBD2 (5 bases). Germline assignment: CDR1 MDHEN and CDR2 SYDVKM. The CDR3 is made up of 14 amino acids. Trimming cost V 3 bases and J 6 bases, with 13 bases left between them. CDR3 in DNA: TGTGCCAGCAGTTTCGGGGTCCCACGGGATACGCAGTATTTT. Amino acid sequence: CASSFGVPRDTQYF.